This is a list of T cell receptor beta chains from one sample in a study of CD8 T cells in Susac syndrome. Each CDR3 protein is one row after TCRdb ran MiXCR on the immunoSEQ multiplex PCR reads. The repertoire holds approximately 170,000 distinct CDR3 sequences, with 92% as singletons. Material for sequencing was CD4+ T cells from PBMCs. The origin of the receptors is a human donor in good health. CDR3s include the opening cysteine and the closing phenylalanine or tryptophan. Fields, in order: J gene, clone size, D gene, V gene, CDR3 protein, CDR3 DNA. The D gene is left open where the match is weak. Only part of the rows carry a size: once, few, many, or a class if the clone is expanded.

>TRBJ1-3|-|-|TRBV29-1
CSVAFPGNTIYF
TGCAGCGTTGCTTTCCCTGGAAACACCATATATTTT
>TRBJ2-1|once|-|TRBV23-1
CASSPGKKEQFF
TGCGCCAGCAGTCCGGGGAAAAAGGAGCAGTTCTTC
>TRBJ2-7|-|TRBD1|TRBV10-3
CATRPGTAQYEQYF
TGTGCCACTCGCCCGGGGACAGCCCAATACGAGCAGTACTTC
>TRBJ1-6|-|-|TRBV5-6
CASSLAPTEPIAHF
TGTGCCAGCAGCTTGGCCCCCACAGAACCTATCGCTCACTTT
>TRBJ1-1|-|-|TRBV18
CASSPPYQPNTEAFF
TGTGCCAGCTCACCACCTTACCAGCCCAACACTGAAGCTTTCTTT
>TRBJ2-7|once|TRBD2|TRBV20-1
CSARSGTTVSYEQYF
TGCAGTGCGAGAAGTGGGACTACGGTTTCCTACGAGCAGTACTTC
>TRBJ2-7|once|TRBD2|TRBV5-1
CASSQGLAAHEQYF
TGCGCCAGCAGCCAGGGACTAGCGGCCCACGAGCAGTACTTC
>TRBJ2-5|-|-|TRBV19
CASSIEGAAETQYF
TGTGCCAGTAGTATAGAGGGGGCAGCGGAGACCCAGTACTTC
>TRBJ2-5|-|-|TRBV9
CASSVGQPQETQYF
TGTGCCAGCAGCGTAGGACAGCCCCAAGAGACCCAGTACTTC
>TRBJ2-5|-|-|TRBV25-1
CASSDPRAQETQYF
TGTGCCAGCAGTGACCCCCGGGCCCAAGAGACCCAGTACTTC
>TRBJ2-6|-|-|TRBV28
CASVSGANVLTF
TGTGCCAGTGTCTCTGGGGCCAACGTCCTGACTTTC
>TRBJ2-1|-|-|TRBV20-1
CSASDVNEQFF
TGCAGTGCTAGCGACGTAAATGAGCAGTTCTTC
>TRBJ1-1|-|-|TRBV14
CASSQDEVGGLNTEAFF
TGTGCCAGCAGCCAAGATGAAGTAGGCGGGTTGAACACTGAAGCTTTCTTT
>TRBJ2-5|-|-|TRBV11-2
CASSSGWGSPQETQYF
TGTGCCAGCAGCTCAGGGTGGGGCAGCCCCCAAGAGACCCAGTACTTC
>TRBJ1-1|-|-|TRBV6-5
CASSNRGNTEAFF
TGTGCCAGCAGCAATCGGGGGAACACTGAAGCTTTCTTT
>TRBJ1-5|-|-|TRBV19
CASSMGWSNQPQHF
TGTGCCAGTAGTATGGGGTGGAGCAATCAGCCCCAGCATTTT
>TRBJ2-1|-|-|TRBV23-1
CASSQSGQKYNEQFF
TGCGCCAGCAGTCAATCGGGACAAAAATACAATGAGCAGTTCTTC
>TRBJ2-1|-|TRBD2|TRBV3-1
CASSQAGGRLQFF
TGTGCCAGCAGCCAAGCGGGCGGGAGGCTACAGTTCTTC
>TRBJ2-2|-|-|TRBV19
CASSRRAVNTGELFF
TGTGCCAGTAGTAGGAGGGCGGTGAACACCGGGGAGCTGTTTTTT
>TRBJ2-2|-|TRBD1|TRBV7-2
CASSHPIDRVPGELFF
TGTGCCAGCAGCCACCCGATCGACAGGGTCCCCGGGGAGCTGTTTTTT
>TRBJ2-7|-|-|TRBV21-1
CASSPRLRDEQYF
TGTGCCAGCAGCCCGCGCCTCCGGGACGAGCAGTACTTC
>TRBJ1-4|-|TRBD1|TRBV20-1
CSARDPDRGKGEKLFF
TGCAGTGCTAGAGATCCCGACAGGGGAAAGGGTGAAAAACTGTTTTTT
>TRBJ2-7|-|-|TRBV27
CASSLKLPGEERYEQYF
TGTGCCAGCAGTTTGAAGCTCCCGGGAGAGGAGCGGTACGAGCAGTACTTC
>TRBJ2-7|-|-|TRBV6-5
CASSSTGLRAYEQYF
TGTGCCAGCAGCTCTACCGGACTCCGAGCCTACGAGCAGTACTTC
>TRBJ2-1|-|-|TRBV3-1
CASSPWQRMYNEQFF
TGTGCCAGCAGCCCATGGCAGCGGATGTACAATGAGCAGTTCTTC
>TRBJ2-1|-|TRBD1|TRBV6-1
CASSPSSGQGFGNEQFF
TGTGCCAGCAGCCCCTCATCGGGACAGGGGTTTGGCAATGAGCAGTTCTTC
>TRBJ1-5|-|TRBD1|TRBV15
CATSRARTGYQPQHF
TGTGCCACCAGCAGAGCCAGGACAGGGTATCAGCCCCAGCATTTT
>TRBJ1-2|-|TRBD1|TRBV2
CASSEAAGTGGPGTYGYTF
TGTGCCAGCAGTGAAGCTGCCGGGACAGGGGGCCCAGGGACCTATGGCTACACCTTC
>TRBJ2-3|-|-|TRBV7-9
CASSSREGADTQYF
TGTGCCAGCAGTTCCCGTGAGGGGGCAGATACGCAGTATTTT
>TRBJ1-3|once|-|TRBV6-6
CASSYSNTYSGNTIYF
TGTGCCAGCAGTTACTCGAACACTTACTCTGGAAACACCATATATTTT
>TRBJ1-1|-|-|TRBV30
CAWSVNANTEAFF
TGTGCCTGGAGTGTAAACGCGAACACTGAAGCTTTCTTT
>TRBJ2-2|-|-|TRBV10-3
CAISGRGAGELFF
TGTGCCATCAGTGGCAGGGGAGCCGGGGAGCTGTTTTTT